The 27 T cell receptor beta chains listed next were all sequenced from one sample in a study of Graves' ophthalmopathy and Graves' hyperthyroidism. Amplifying from RNA transcripts, the study obtained TCR beta CDR3 regions. Second-round multiplex PCR came after a first-round RT-PCR that employed HTBI primers. TCRdb re-called the multiplex PCR reads through MiXCR, storing one row per CDR3 protein. The repertoire has 150,000 to 200,000 distinct CDR3 sequences, roughly two fifths of them found once; the top ten carry 8% to 9.5%. The sample was peripheral blood. The source is a man aged 25 to 40 with Graves' ophthalmopathy.

The gene calls are TRBV20-1 and TRBJ1-1; 10 bases align to TRBD1. This CDR3 comprises 13 residues. In germline, CDR1 is DFQATT, CDR2 SNEGSKA (reference sequence). The junction had 4 bases not matched to a gene; V was cut back by 5 bases and J by 4 bases. CDR3 loop: CSAGGTGVTEAFF. In nucleotides, the CDR3 is TGCAGTGCTGGCGGGACAGGGGTCACTGAAGCTTTCTTT.

The rearrangement joins TRBV19 to TRBJ1-2, with no clear D. The V and J ends lost 6 bases and 0 bases respectively, with 8 bases between them. The CDR3 is made up of 13 amino acids. CDR1 and CDR2 from the germline V gene are LNHDA and SQIVND (reference sequence). CDR3 in amino acids: CASREVTNYGYTF. The CDR3 bases are TGTGCCAGTAGAGAGGTAACTAACTATGGCTACACCTTC.

J is TRBJ2-7 and V is TRBV20-1, with 8 bases aligning to TRBD1. The CDR3 runs to 13 residues. V was clipped by 3 bases and J by 5 bases; unmatched bases: 6. Germline CDR1 reads DFQATT; CDR2 reads SNEGSKA (reference sequence). CDR3 in DNA: TGCAGTGCTAGGAGGACAGGGAATAACGAGCAGTACTTC. Translated, it gives CSARRTGNNEQYF.

This clonotype came up once. Written as DNA, the CDR3 is TGTGCCAGCAGTTATGCAGAGGATTCACCCCTCCACTTT. Protein product: CASSYAEDSPLHF. The V gene is TRBV6-2 or TRBV6-3, the J gene TRBJ1-6; D uncertain. V shed 3 bases and J shed 8 bases, with 8 bases lying between them. Germline CDR1 MNHEY, CDR2 SVGEGT. There are 13 residues in the CDR3.

At least ten counts were recorded for this clonotype. The chain links TRBV6-5 to TRBJ2-5; no reliable D call. The CDR3 has 14 residues. Trimming removed 6 bases from V and 2 bases from J, with 13 bases in between. Germline CDR1 and CDR2: MNHEY and SVGAGI. CDR3 DNA sequence: TGTGCCAGCAGCCCCGGACGGATACAAGAGACCCAGTACTTC. This codes for CASSPGRIQETQYF.

There are many counts of this clonotype. CDR3 amino acids: CASSRQGDTEAFF. The CDR3 DNA is TGTGCCAGCAGCAGACAGGGGGACACTGAAGCTTTCTTT. This sequence joins TRBV5-6 and TRBJ1-1; 9 nucleotides match TRBD1. The germline V gene has CDR1 SGHDT and CDR2 YYEEEE. V gave up 4 bases and J gave up 3 bases; unmatched junction bases: 1. This CDR3 contains 13 residues.

This clonotype was counted only a few times. This chain connects TRBV4-3 to TRBJ1-6, with D uncertain. The V end was cut by 5 bases, the J end by 8 bases, with 22 bases between. The CDR3 spans 17 residues. CDR1 and CDR2 (germline): LGHNA, YSLEER. The chain's CDR3 is CASSERVHFFGDSPLHF. For the CDR3, the DNA is TGCGCCAGCAGCGAAAGGGTGCATTTCTTTGGGGATTCACCCCTCCACTTT.

This chain joins TRBV30 and TRBJ2-2, with 8 bases aligning to TRBD2. The germline V gene encodes CDR1 GTSNPN and CDR2 SVGIG (reference sequence). The length of the CDR3 is 14 residues. The V segment lost 3 bases and the J segment 0 bases; nucleotides outside the gene matches: 0. CDR3 residues: CAWRGLANTGELFF. The CDR3 region has the DNA TGTGCCTGGAGGGGACTAGCGAACACCGGGGAGCTGTTTTTT.

This clonotype has only a few counts. The rearrangement uses TRBV30 and TRBJ1-1; TRBD1 aligns across 8 bases. The CDR3 length is 15 residues. With V trimmed by 0 bases and J by 3 bases, 6 bases remained unmatched. Germline CDR1 GTSNPN, CDR2 SVGIG (reference sequence). The CDR3 loop is CAWSVPTGEDTEAFF. The CDR3 DNA follows: TGTGCCTGGAGTGTACCGACAGGGGAGGACACTGAAGCTTTCTTT. Full variable domain (rest looked up from reference TRBV30 and TRBJ1-1): SQTIHQWPATLVQPVGSPLSLECTVEGTSNPNLYWYRQAAGRGLQLLFYSVGIGQISSEVPQNLSASRPQDRQFILSSKKLLLSDSGFYLCAWSVPTGEDTEAFFGQGTRLTVV.

This clonotype was seen many times. The rearrangement joins TRBV28 to TRBJ1-2; D call uncertain. The germline V gene has CDR1 MDHEN and CDR2 SYDVKM. V lost 3 bases and J 4 bases, leaving 6 bases between the germline ends. The CDR3 sequence is 12 residues long. CDR3 sequence (DNA): TGTGCCAGCAGTTTTGGACCCTATGGCTACACCTTC. Its translation: CASSFGPYGYTF.

The sample holds many counts of this clonotype. The rearrangement links TRBV6-2 or TRBV6-3 to TRBJ2-2; D remains ambiguous. The CDR3 has 17 amino acids. Germline loops: CDR1 MNHEY, CDR2 SVGEGT. The V gene lost 2 bases and the J gene lost 1 base, with 14 bases spanning the gap. CDR3 in DNA: TGTGCCAGCAGTTACCCTGGCAGCTTGAAGAACACCGGGGAGCTGTTTTTT. Residues: CASSYPGSLKNTGELFF.

The J gene is TRBJ2-2, the V gene TRBV7-3; a possible D gene is TRBD1 (5 bases). Trimming pared 5 bases from V and 0 bases from J, leaving 10 bases between. Germline V gives CDR1 SGHTA, CDR2 FQGTGA. The CDR3 has 15 amino acids. The CDR3 sequence: CASSIGAANTGELFF. CDR3 sequence (DNA): TGTGCCAGCAGCATAGGGGCAGCGAACACCGGGGAGCTGTTTTTT.

This clonotype has ten or more counts. V is TRBV30 and J is TRBJ1-5; no definite D call. The germline V and J ends were trimmed by 1 base and 6 bases, with 13 bases remaining between them. Germline V gene lookup returns CDR1 GTSNPN and CDR2 SVGIG (reference sequence). This CDR3 is built from 14 residues. The DNA for the CDR3 is TGTGCCTGGAGTGGTGGGGTTAAGACTCAGCCCCAGCATTTT. Protein product: CAWSGGVKTQPQHF.

The rearrangement joins TRBV10-1 to TRBJ2-2, with unresolved D. The germline gives CDR1 WNHNN, CDR2 SYGVQD (reference sequence). V lost 11 bases to trimming and J lost 9 bases, with 7 bases between them. This CDR3 comprises 9 residues. The CDR3: CAGPWELFF. Here the CDR3 DNA reads TGCGCCGGTCCCTGGGAGCTGTTTTTT.

This clonotype was picked up a small number of times. CDR3 in amino acids: CASSTRWTSGATYEQYF. In nucleotides, the CDR3 is TGTGCCAGCAGTACCAGGTGGACTAGCGGGGCGACCTACGAGCAGTACTTC. The genes are TRBV28 and TRBJ2-7; TRBD2 aligns across 12 bases. Germline loops: CDR1 MDHEN, CDR2 SYDVKM. V lost 5 bases and J lost 2; bases outside the gene matches: 10. The CDR3 is 17 residues long.

This chain connects TRBV6-1 to TRBJ2-2; no reliable D call. From germline, CDR1 is MNHNS and CDR2 SASEGT. V was trimmed by 6 bases and J by 0 bases, leaving 11 bases between them. CDR3 length: 15 amino acids. The CDR3 DNA sequence: TGTGCCAGCAGCCCCTATCTGACGAACACCGGGGAGCTGTTTTTT. Translation gives CASSPYLTNTGELFF.

This clonotype was detected many times. CDR3 in amino acids: CASSYSKTGGTEAFF. CDR3 sequence (DNA): TGTGCCAGCAGTTACTCGAAAACAGGGGGCACTGAAGCTTTCTTT. This rearrangement joins TRBV6-5 to TRBJ1-1; 8 bases align to TRBD1. Unmatched junction bases numbered 4, after V lost 0 bases and J lost 4 bases. The CDR3 is 15 amino acids. Germline CDR1 is MNHEY and CDR2 is SVGAGI.

This clonotype was counted many times. The genes are TRBV10-3 and TRBJ1-2; no firm D call. This CDR3 is 14 amino acids long. CDR1 and CDR2 (germline): ENHRY, SYGVKD. The V and J ends lost 0 bases and 6 bases respectively, with 11 bases between them. CDR3: CAISESGQAHGYTF. The DNA of the CDR3 is TGTGCCATCAGTGAGTCGGGCCAGGCCCATGGCTACACCTTC.

The sample holds many counts of this clonotype. V gene TRBV12-3 or TRBV12-4 combines with J gene TRBJ1-2, with TRBD1 matching 8 bases. The CDR3 runs 15 residues. Germline trimming cut 1 base from V and 4 bases from J; bases unmatched to any gene: 5. Written as DNA, the CDR3 is TGTGCCAGCAGTTTAGGAACAGGGGGTGGCTATGGCTACACCTTC. Protein sequence: CASSLGTGGGYGYTF.

The CDR3 DNA reads TGTGCCAGCAGCTTAGACCCTATTTACGCTGAAGCTTTCTTT. Its protein product is CASSLDPIYAEAFF. The rearrangement uses TRBV11-2 and TRBJ1-1; D gene uncertain. This CDR3 is 14 amino acids long. Trimming pared 0 bases from V and 6 bases from J, leaving 11 bases between. Germline V lookup: CDR1 SGHAT, CDR2 FQNNGV.

The chain is built from TRBV6-5 and TRBJ1-6, with D maybe TRBD1 (6 bases). Germline-derived CDR1 and CDR2 are MNHEY and SVGAGI. The germline V and J ends were trimmed by 1 base and 10 bases, with 14 bases remaining between them. The CDR3 sequence is 15 residues long. The CDR3 loop is CASSYFSGVGSPLHF. CDR3 coding DNA: TGTGCCAGCAGTTACTTCTCAGGGGTCGGGTCACCCCTCCACTTT.

This clonotype was seen ten or more times. This chain uses TRBV9 with TRBJ2-2, with D possibly being TRBD1 (6 bases). Looked up from germline, CDR1 is SGDLS and CDR2 is YYNGEE. Trimming took off 0 bases at V and 0 bases at J, with 9 bases between the two ends. There are 16 residues in the CDR3. As DNA, the CDR3 is TGTGCCAGCAGCGTAGAAGGGGGTACGAACACCGGGGAGCTGTTTTTT. This gives the protein CASSVEGGTNTGELFF.

The sample holds many counts of this clonotype. CDR3 nucleotides: TGTGCCAGCTCACCACCGACGGTAACTGGAAACACCATATATTTT. Translated: CASSPPTVTGNTIYF. The rearrangement links TRBV18 to TRBJ1-3, with D hard to call. Germline assignment: CDR1 KGHSH and CDR2 LQKENI. Trimming removed 0 bases at V and 2 bases at J, with 8 bases between. The CDR3 is 15 amino acids.

This clonotype was detected many times. The V and J genes are TRBV30 and TRBJ2-2; D may be TRBD2 (6 bases). V dropped 0 bases and J dropped 5 bases, with 13 bases sitting between them. The CDR3 is 15 residues long. In germline, CDR1 is GTSNPN, CDR2 SVGIG (reference sequence). CDR3 in amino acids: CAWSVPGLRTGELFF. The CDR3 coding sequence is TGTGCCTGGAGTGTCCCGGGACTTCGAACCGGGGAGCTGTTTTTT. Drawing the rest from reference TRBV30 and TRBJ2-2, the complete variable domain is SQTIHQWPATLVQPVGSPLSLECTVEGTSNPNLYWYRQAAGRGLQLLFYSVGIGQISSEVPQNLSASRPQDRQFILSSKKLLLSDSGFYLCAWSVPGLRTGELFFGEGSRLTVL.

V gene TRBV30 combines with J gene TRBJ2-5; 9 bases fit TRBD2. This CDR3 comprises 14 residues. The trim removed 5 bases at V and 4 bases at J, leaving 8 bases unmatched. Germline assignment: CDR1 GTSNPN and CDR2 SVGIG (reference sequence). As DNA, the CDR3 is TGTGCCTGGGCCCCTAGCGGGACCCGAGAGACCCAGTACTTC. As protein: CAWAPSGTRETQYF.

This clonotype was observed many times. This chain connects TRBV7-2 to TRBJ1-5; no clear D gene. The germline V gene has CDR1 SGHTA and CDR2 FQGNSA. Trimming removed 5 bases at V and 4 bases at J, with 9 bases between. The CDR3 extends over 13 amino acids. In nucleotides, the CDR3 is TGTGCCAGCAGCGCCTGGAAAAATCAGCCCCAGCATTTT. Encoded protein: CASSAWKNQPQHF.

This clonotype has ten or more counts. The V call is TRBV6-2 or TRBV6-3, the J call TRBJ1-1, with D unresolved. The CDR3 is made up of 15 amino acids. The germline V and J ends were trimmed by 2 bases and 3 bases, with 13 bases remaining between them. Germline loops: CDR1 MNHEY, CDR2 SVGEGT. The CDR3 coding sequence is TGTGCCAGCAGTTACAGTGTGGGGAGAGACACTGAAGCTTTCTTT. Translating it yields CASSYSVGRDTEAFF.